This TCR beta chain was profiled in a study of human T cells and chemical hapten exposure. The time point is: pre-sensitization, week 0. As for treatment: therapeutic diphenylcyclopropenone sensitization with weekly scalp DPC. Whole blood that had not been fractionated was the source of extracted total RNA. This clonotype has a handful of counts. Its cognate antigen is unknown. The J segment lost 4 bases and the V segment lost 8 bases, leaving 9 bases of the junction unmatched. This CDR3 has 14 residues. TCRdb reanalysed the RACE reads using MiXCR and keeps one entry per CDR3 protein. The sample lists tens of thousands of distinct CDR3 sequences; over 9.5% were seen once. Study-level results: In comparison with controls, expanded TCRs gave rise to a significantly larger number of large CDR3 similarity clusters.

Sequenced here: whole blood, sampled in connection with sensitization to the hapten diphenylcyclopropenone (DPC). The chain couples TRBV12-3 or TRBV12-4 to TRBJ2-3; TRBD1 matches at 7 bases. This TCR was sampled from a man aged 30 to 39 with alopecia areata. Some clones in this sample may be carry-over from other donors' samples. The CDR3 coding sequence is TGTGCCAGCGTTACGACAGGGCGGGCAGATACGCAGTATTTT. This gives the protein CASVTTGRADTQYF.